This T cell receptor beta chain was identified in a study of blood T cells in healthy people across ages. Study overall: Researchers report that template switching captured about one barcoded beta molecule per two T cells.

Germline CDR1 and CDR2: SEHNR and FQNEAQ (reference sequence). Trimming took off 5 bases at V and 1 base at J, with 14 bases between the two ends. The CDR3 runs 15 residues. The total RNA that was extracted per sample amounted to at least 6 micrograms. Using a J-beta primer mix together with a sample-barcoded 5' primer, a second PCR was run for about 7 to 12 cycles. TCRdb reanalysed the 5' RACE reads using MiXCR and keeps one entry per CDR3 protein. The sample lists hundreds of thousands of distinct CDR3 sequences, 53% occurring once. This clonotype was counted a few times. Source material: blood. The TCR originated in a man older than 75 in good health. The rearrangement uses TRBV7-9 and TRBJ1-1; D is perhaps TRBD1 (5 bases). The chain's CDR3 is CASSPPGPQNTEAFF. CDR3 coding DNA: TGTGCCAGCAGCCCACCGGGACCCCAGAACACTGAAGCTTTCTTT.